These 25 T cell receptor beta chains came from one sample sequenced in a study of cytomegalovirus exposure and HLA in healthy donors (dated by TCRdb to the late 2010s). To prepare the library, the immunoSEQ multiplex PCR assay was applied. A mixture of 60 forward primers for TCR Vbeta segments and 13 reverse primers for TCR Jbeta segments was used in the multiplex PCR. TCRdb carries this immuneACCESS record with in-frame sequences only. Its versions omit some clonotypes, under half of them owing to an unresolved V gene in the studies checked, with the rest unexplained. This sample is represented by roughly 170,000 clones; about 78% of them were singletons. The top ten clones comprise approximately 13% of the sample. The sequenced sample consisted of PBMCs. These receptor sequences come from a woman aged 50 to 60 in good health and CMV-seropositive.

This clone has only a few counts. The chain has TRBV2 and TRBJ1-4, with a possible D match to TRBD1 (6 bases). CDR3 length equals 15 residues. Germline values: CDR1 SNHLY, CDR2 FYNNEI. Trimming pared 6 bases from V and 4 bases from J, leaving 15 bases between. CDR3 region: CASSEQGNNNEKLFF. The CDR3 DNA sequence: TGTGCCAGCAGCGAACAGGGTAACAATAATGAAAAACTGTTTTTT. Full variable domain (remainder filled in from reference TRBV2 and TRBJ1-4): EPEVTQTPSHQVTQMGQEVILRCVPISNHLYFYWYRQILGQKVEFLVSFYNNEISEKSEIFDDQFSVERPDGSNFTLKIRSTKLEDSAMYFCASSEQGNNNEKLFFGSGTQLSVL.

The chain is built from TRBV11-2 and TRBJ1-1; weak D call: TRBD1 (6 bases). CDR3 length: 13 residues. Germline values: CDR1 SGHAT, CDR2 FQNNGV. With 3 bases removed from V and 3 bases from J, the gap between germline ends came to 8 bases. The CDR3 region has the DNA TGTGCCAGCAGCTTCAACAGGGACACTGAAGCTTTCTTT. It yields the protein CASSFNRDTEAFF.

V is TRBV6-1 and J is TRBJ2-3, with 9 bases that match TRBD2. Germline CDR1 and CDR2: MNHNS and SASEGT. V was clipped by 4 bases and J by 4 bases; unmatched bases: 6. The CDR3 runs 15 residues. The DNA for the CDR3 is TGTGCCAGCAGTGCTAGCGGGGAGGCCCCAGATACGCAGTATTTT. It yields the protein CASSASGEAPDTQYF.

The rearrangement links TRBV29-1 to TRBJ1-5; the D is unclear. The germline V and J ends were trimmed by 4 bases and 4 bases, with 8 bases remaining between them. Germline-derived CDR1 and CDR2 are SQVTM and ANQGSEA. The CDR3 has 12 amino acids. The chain's CDR3 is CSVGAGNQPQHF. As DNA, the CDR3 is TGCAGCGTTGGGGCGGGTAATCAGCCCCAGCATTTT.

This clone turned up a few times. This rearrangement joins TRBV11-2 to TRBJ1-2; TRBD1 is a possible D gene (6 bases). The CDR3 sequence is 15 residues long. V was cut by 2 bases and J by 3 bases, with 13 bases left in between. The V gene's germline CDR1 is SGHAT and CDR2 FQNNGV. CDR3 region: CASSLQDSIYYGYTF. DNA for the CDR3: TGTGCCAGCAGCTTACAGGACAGTATCTACTATGGCTACACCTTC.

CDR3 protein: CASTRVVAGAQPQHF. CDR3 DNA sequence: TGTGCCAGCACCAGAGTAGTGGCAGGGGCTCAGCCCCAGCATTTT. The rearrangement joins TRBV6-1 to TRBJ1-5; the D gene is possibly TRBD1 (6 bases). Trimming pared 7 bases from V and 6 bases from J, leaving 19 bases between. This CDR3 has 15 residues. Germline CDR1 reads MNHNS; CDR2 reads SASEGT.

The chain employs TRBV5-1 and TRBJ2-7; D remains ambiguous. Deletions cut 4 bases from V and 6 bases from J, with 17 bases between. Germline loops: CDR1 SGHRS, CDR2 YFSETQ. The CDR3 length is 14 residues. CDR3 sequence: CASSPVVPPTEQYF. As DNA, the CDR3 is TGCGCCAGCAGCCCGGTCGTCCCGCCCACCGAGCAGTACTTC.

The rearrangement links TRBV4-1 to TRBJ2-5; 16 positions agree with TRBD2. The junction had 5 bases not matched to a gene; V was cut back by 3 bases and J by 4 bases. The CDR3 has 17 amino acids. CDR1 and CDR2 (germline): MGHRA, YSYEKL. CDR3 in amino acids: CASSHVGTSGGGETQYF. In DNA, the CDR3 is TGCGCCAGCAGCCACGTAGGGACTAGCGGGGGGGGAGAGACCCAGTACTTC.

DNA of the CDR3: TGTGCCTGGAGTAAGAGGGCGGACACTGAAGCTTTCTTT. Protein product: CAWSKRADTEAFF. V and J are TRBV30 and TRBJ1-1, with D hard to call. The CDR3 consists of 13 residues. Trimming removed 2 bases at V and 3 bases at J, with 10 bases between. CDR1 is GTSNPN, CDR2 SVGIG, per germline (reference sequence).

This sequence joins TRBV7-3 and TRBJ2-3; D unclear. The CDR3 runs 15 residues. The germline V and J ends were trimmed by 0 bases and 3 bases, with 10 bases remaining between them. Germline lookup yields CDR1 SGHTA and CDR2 FQGTGA. The chain's CDR3 is CASSLTTQKTDTQYF. CDR3 DNA sequence: TGTGCCAGCAGCTTAACTACCCAGAAAACAGATACGCAGTATTTT.

A remark on this clone: At one end, the junction sequence differs from germline, possibly due to a read error. The CDR3 loop is CAVSDPGQGFTF. The CDR3, as DNA: TGTGCCGTCAGTGACCCGGGACAGGGTTTTACCTTC. This chain joins TRBV10-3 and TRBJ1-2; 9 bases map to TRBD1. The CDR3 is 12 amino acids. Germline CDR1 and CDR2: ENHRY and SYGVKD.

This clone occurred a few times. This sequence joins TRBV4-1 and TRBJ1-1; a possible D gene is TRBD1 (6 bases). From germline, CDR1 is MGHRA and CDR2 YSYEKL. The V and J ends lost 4 bases and 2 bases respectively, with 11 bases between them. The CDR3 totals 14 residues. The CDR3 reads CASSPGHINTEAFF. The CDR3 DNA sequence: TGCGCCAGCAGCCCGGGACACATAAACACTGAAGCTTTCTTT.

The chain uses TRBV10-3 and TRBJ1-6, with a possible D match to TRBD1 (6 bases). Germline CDR1 reads ENHRY; CDR2 reads SYGVKD. The CDR3 spans 15 residues. Deletions cut 0 bases from V and 10 bases from J, with 13 bases between. CDR3: CAISESTGTMSPLHF. In DNA form, the CDR3 reads TGTGCCATCAGTGAGTCTACCGGGACAATGTCACCCCTCCACTTT.

V and J are TRBV2 and TRBJ1-5; 10 nucleotides align to TRBD1. With V trimmed by 3 bases and J by 7 bases, 6 bases remained unmatched. The germline CDR1 and CDR2 sequences are SNHLY and FYNNEI. There are 15 residues in the CDR3. CDR3 sequence (DNA): TGTGCCAGCAGTGATAGGACAGGGGGTGACCAGCCCCAGCATTTT. It yields the protein CASSDRTGGDQPQHF.

The V and J genes are TRBV18 and TRBJ1-5, with D possibly being TRBD1 (5 bases). V gave up 6 bases and J gave up 3 bases, with 12 bases separating them. CDR3 size: 14 residues. Germline V gene data show CDR1 as KGHSH and CDR2 as LQKENI. CDR3: CASSLGRDNQPQHF. The CDR3 nucleotides are TGTGCCAGCTCTCTTGGCAGGGACAATCAGCCCCAGCATTTT.

The rearrangement links TRBV5-1 to TRBJ2-2; 9 nucleotides match TRBD1. CDR1 is SGHRS and CDR2 is YFSETQ in the germline V gene. Unmatched junction bases numbered 12, after V lost 2 bases and J lost 4 bases. The CDR3 runs 18 residues. In DNA, the CDR3 is TGCGCCAGCAGCTTTACAGGACAGGGGCCCTGGGGCACCGGGGAGCTGTTTTTT. It codes for CASSFTGQGPWGTGELFF.

The V call is TRBV9, the J call TRBJ1-2, with 11 bases lining up with TRBD1. Looked up from germline, CDR1 is SGDLS and CDR2 is YYNGEE. The CDR3 covers 15 residues. Trimming removed 0 bases from V and 8 bases from J; junction bases left unmatched: 6. The DNA of the CDR3 is TGTGCCAGCAGCGTAGATGGACAGGGGGCGATGGGCTACACCTTC. This translates into CASSVDGQGAMGYTF.

This clone was observed once. V usage is TRBV2 and J usage is TRBJ1-5; 10 bases fit TRBD1. Germline V gives CDR1 SNHLY, CDR2 FYNNEI. CDR3 size: 16 residues. J gave up 2 bases and V 2 bases, and 3 bases lay outside the gene matches. The CDR3 here is CASSESGTGGNQPQHF. As DNA, the CDR3 is TGTGCCAGCAGTGAAAGTGGGACAGGGGGCAATCAGCCCCAGCATTTT.

A note on this clone: An end of the junction differs from the germline gene, which may be a read error. The V call is TRBV7-9, the J call TRBJ2-1, with D possibly matching TRBD1 (6 bases). Per germline, CDR1 SEHNR and CDR2 FQNEAQ (reference sequence). CDR3 length: 15 residues. For the CDR3, the DNA is TGTTCCAGCAGCCCCTCCAGGGGATCGATCAATGAGCAGTTCTTC. It encodes CSSSPSRGSINEQFF.

The CDR3 protein is CASSLITDTDTQYF. The CDR3, as DNA: TGTGCCAGCAGCTTAATCACAGACACAGATACGCAGTATTTT. The V gene is TRBV5-4, the J gene TRBJ2-3; D is unclear. Looked up from germline, CDR1 is SGHNT and CDR2 is YYREEE (reference sequence). This CDR3 has 14 amino acids. Trimming stripped 2 bases from V and 2 bases from J, with 9 bases between.

The chain joins TRBV15 to TRBJ1-1; D unclear. Per the germline V gene, CDR1 is LNHNV and CDR2 is YYDKDF (reference sequence). Trimming stripped 0 bases from V and 1 base from J, with 3 bases between. This CDR3 is 13 amino acids long. For the CDR3, the DNA is TGTGCCACCAGCAGAGAACAGAACACTGAAGCTTTCTTT. Translated, it gives CATSREQNTEAFF.

V and J are TRBV5-1 and TRBJ1-1; D is uncertain. This CDR3 spans 14 amino acids. Germline CDR1 is SGHRS and CDR2 is YFSETQ. Between the trimmed V and J ends, which lost 0 bases and 5 bases, there was a span of 11 bases. CDR3 amino acids: CASSLGGYATEAFF. CDR3 bases: TGCGCCAGCAGCTTGGGAGGATATGCGACTGAAGCTTTCTTT.

This rearrangement joins TRBV7-8 to TRBJ2-6; the match to TRBD2 covers 8 bases. The CDR3 contains 17 residues. The germline CDR1 and CDR2 sequences are SGHVS and FQNEAQ. With V trimmed by 5 bases and J by 0 bases, 6 bases remained unmatched. CDR3 sequence (DNA): TGTGCCAGCAGCACCCTGAGCGGGGGCTCTGGGGCCAACGTCCTGACTTTC. Translating gives CASSTLSGGSGANVLTF. Filled out from reference TRBV7-8 and TRBJ2-6, the complete variable domain reads GAGVSQSPRYKVAKRGQDVALRCDPISGHVSLFWYQQALGQGPEFLTYFQNEAQLDKSGLPSDRFFAERPEGSVSTLKIQRTQQEDSAVYLCASSTLSGGSGANVLTFGAGSRLTVL.

The chain joins TRBV6-1 to TRBJ1-6, with a tentative D call TRBD1 (6 bases). Germline-derived CDR1 and CDR2 are MNHNS and SASEGT. The germline V and J ends were trimmed by 7 bases and 5 bases, with 9 bases remaining between them. The CDR3 covers 13 residues. The CDR3 loop is CASIRTDNSPLHF. CDR3 in DNA: TGTGCCAGCATTCGGACAGATAATTCACCCCTCCACTTT.

The V call is TRBV5-1, the J call TRBJ2-5; no clear D. The V end lost 5 bases, the J end lost 5 bases, and 13 bases lay between the germline ends. This CDR3 comprises 13 residues. CDR1 and CDR2 from the germline V gene are SGHRS and YFSETQ. This CDR3 is CASSRTREETQYF. For the CDR3, the DNA is TGCGCCAGCAGTCGAACGCGTGAGGAGACCCAGTACTTC.